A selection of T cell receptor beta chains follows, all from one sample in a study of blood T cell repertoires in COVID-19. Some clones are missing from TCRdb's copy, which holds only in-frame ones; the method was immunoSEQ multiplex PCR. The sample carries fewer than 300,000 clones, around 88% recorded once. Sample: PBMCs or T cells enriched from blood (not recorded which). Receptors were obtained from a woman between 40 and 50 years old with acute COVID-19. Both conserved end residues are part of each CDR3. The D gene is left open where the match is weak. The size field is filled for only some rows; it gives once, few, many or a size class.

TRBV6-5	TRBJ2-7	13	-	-	CASSYEWSGEQYF	TGTGCCAGCAGTTACGAGTGGAGCGGGGAGCAGTACTTC
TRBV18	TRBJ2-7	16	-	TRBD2	CASSRGTSGRLYEQYF	TGTGCCAGCTCACGAGGGACTAGCGGGAGATTATACGAGCAGTACTTC
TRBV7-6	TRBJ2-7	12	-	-	CASSPNAYEQYF	TGTGCCAGCAGCCCAAACGCGTACGAGCAGTACTTC
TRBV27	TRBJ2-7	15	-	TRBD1	CASGWPGQGPYEQYF	TGTGCCAGCGGATGGCCGGGACAGGGTCCCTACGAGCAGTACTTC
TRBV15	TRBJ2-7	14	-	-	CATSRAEYSYEQYF	TGTGCCACCAGCAGAGCTGAGTACTCCTACGAGCAGTACTTC
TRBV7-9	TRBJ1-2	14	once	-	CASSLEGVWDGYTF	TGTGCCAGCAGCCTCGAAGGGGTATGGGATGGCTACACCTTC
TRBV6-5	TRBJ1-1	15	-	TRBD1	CASGRTGTVNTEAFF	TGTGCCAGCGGGAGGACCGGGACAGTGAACACTGAAGCTTTCTTT
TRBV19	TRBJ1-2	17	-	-	CASSIDLETGLYYGYTF	TGTGCCAGTAGTATAGATCTGGAAACAGGGCTCTACTATGGCTACACCTTC
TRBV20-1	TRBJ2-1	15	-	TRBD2	CSASSGRAFDNEQFF	TGCAGTGCTAGTTCCGGGAGGGCCTTCGACAATGAGCAGTTCTTC
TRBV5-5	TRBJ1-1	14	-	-	CASSFRSPNTEAFF	TGTGCCAGCAGCTTTAGAAGTCCGAACACTGAAGCTTTCTTT
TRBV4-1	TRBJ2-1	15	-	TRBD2	CASSQAGGPRNEQFF	TGCGCCAGCAGCCAAGCGGGAGGGCCGAGAAATGAGCAGTTCTTC
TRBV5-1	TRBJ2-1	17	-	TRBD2	CASSQSGTSGLYNEQFF	TGCGCCAGCAGCCAAAGCGGGACTAGCGGGCTATACAATGAGCAGTTCTTC
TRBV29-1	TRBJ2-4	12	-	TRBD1	CSVVTGANIQYF	TGCAGCGTTGTAACAGGGGCAAACATTCAGTACTTC
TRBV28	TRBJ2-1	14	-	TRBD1	CASRTGGTYNEQFF	TGTGCCAGCAGGACAGGGGGGACCTACAATGAGCAGTTCTTC
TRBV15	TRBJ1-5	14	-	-	CATSRGQSNQPQHF	TGTGCCACCAGCAGGGGGCAAAGCAATCAGCCCCAGCATTTT
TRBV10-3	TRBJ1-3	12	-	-	CAISPSGNTIYF	TGTGCCATCAGTCCGTCTGGAAACACCATATATTTT
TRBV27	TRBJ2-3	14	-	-	CASSFSGSTDTQYF	TGTGCCAGCAGTTTCAGCGGAAGCACAGATACGCAGTATTTT
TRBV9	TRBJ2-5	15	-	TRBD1	CASSVVGTGGETQYF	TGTGCCAGCAGCGTAGTTGGGACAGGGGGAGAGACCCAGTACTTC
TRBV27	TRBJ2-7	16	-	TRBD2	CASSPSGSGGTYEQYF	TGTGCCAGCAGTCCATCGGGTAGCGGGGGAACCTACGAGCAGTACTTC
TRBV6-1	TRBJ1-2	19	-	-	CASSEDSRSVRRGVYGYTF	TGTGCCAGCAGTGAAGATAGTAGGTCCGTGCGCCGGGGGGTCTATGGCTACACCTTC
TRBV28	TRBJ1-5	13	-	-	CASSTRLFRPQHF	TGTGCCAGCAGTACTCGCCTTTTTAGGCCCCAGCATTTT
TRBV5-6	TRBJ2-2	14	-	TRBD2	CASSALAGIGELFF	TGTGCCAGCAGCGCCCTAGCGGGAATCGGGGAGCTGTTTTTT
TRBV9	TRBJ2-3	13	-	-	CASSVYGTDTQYF	TGTGCCAGCAGCGTATATGGCACAGATACGCAGTATTTT
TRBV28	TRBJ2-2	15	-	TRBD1	CASRQQGRRTGELFF	TGTGCCAGCAGACAACAGGGGAGAAGGACCGGGGAGCTGTTTTTT
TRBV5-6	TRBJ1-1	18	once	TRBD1	CASSPLLDRGIMNTEAFF	TGTGCCAGCAGCCCTCTCTTGGACAGGGGGATCATGAACACTGAAGCTTTCTTT
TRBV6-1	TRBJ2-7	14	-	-	CASSEPGNSYEQYF	TGTGCCAGCAGTGAACCGGGGAACTCCTACGAGCAGTACTTC
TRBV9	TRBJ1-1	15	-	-	CASSPHGGLNTEAFF	TGTGCCAGCAGCCCGCACGGGGGGCTGAACACTGAAGCTTTCTTT
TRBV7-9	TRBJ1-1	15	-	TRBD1	CASSLGQGYGTEAFF	TGTGCCAGCAGCCTTGGACAGGGTTATGGCACTGAAGCTTTCTTT
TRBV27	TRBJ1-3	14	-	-	CASSGGFSTGTIYF	TGTGCCAGCAGTGGGGGGTTCAGTACCGGCACCATATATTTT
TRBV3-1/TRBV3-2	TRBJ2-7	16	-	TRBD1	CASSQDMTGSNYEQYF	TGTGCCAGCAGCCAAGATATGACAGGGTCCAATTACGAGCAGTACTTC
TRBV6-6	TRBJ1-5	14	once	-	CASNQRGSNQPQHF	TGTGCCAGCAACCAGAGAGGTAGCAATCAGCCCCAGCATTTT
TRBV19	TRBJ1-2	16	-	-	CASSNLPGGTNYGYTF	TGTGCCAGTAGTAACCTCCCGGGAGGGACTAACTATGGCTACACCTTC
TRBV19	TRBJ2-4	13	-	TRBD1	CASSGGQGVIQYF	TGTGCCAGTAGTGGCGGACAGGGGGTCATTCAGTACTTC
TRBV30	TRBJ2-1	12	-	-	CAWGEIVDEQFF	TGTGCCTGGGGGGAGATCGTCGATGAGCAGTTCTTC
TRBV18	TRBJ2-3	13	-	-	CASLDGGTDTQYF	TGTGCCAGCCTTGACGGAGGCACAGATACGCAGTATTTT
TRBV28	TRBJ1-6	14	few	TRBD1	CASSTGTVNSPLHF	TGTGCCAGCAGTACCGGGACAGTTAATTCACCCCTCCACTTT
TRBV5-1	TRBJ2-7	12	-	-	CASSEQSYEQYF	TGCGCCAGCAGCGAACAATCCTACGAGCAGTACTTC
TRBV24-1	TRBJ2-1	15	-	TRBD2	CATSDLSGIYNEQFF	TGTGCCACCAGTGATCTTAGCGGGATTTACAATGAGCAGTTCTTC
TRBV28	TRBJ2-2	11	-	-	CASFGEGELFF	TGTGCCAGCTTCGGAGAGGGGGAGCTGTTTTTT
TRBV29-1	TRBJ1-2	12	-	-	CSGFSGEHGYTF	TGCAGCGGATTCTCGGGGGAACATGGCTACACCTTC
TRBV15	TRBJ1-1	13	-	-	CATSRDGAAEAFF	TGTGCCACCAGCAGAGATGGGGCCGCTGAAGCTTTCTTT
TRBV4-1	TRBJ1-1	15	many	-	CASSQDRGGNTEAFF	TGCGCCAGCAGCCAAGATCGGGGGGGGAACACTGAAGCTTTCTTT
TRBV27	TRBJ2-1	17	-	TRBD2	CASSLYERGLGSSEQFF	TGTGCCAGCAGTTTATATGAACGGGGACTAGGGAGTAGTGAGCAGTTCTTC
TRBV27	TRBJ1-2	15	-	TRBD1	CASSFRTGGTNGYTF	TGTGCCAGCAGTTTCCGGACAGGGGGAACTAATGGCTACACCTTC
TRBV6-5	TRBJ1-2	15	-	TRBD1	CASRRGEGAVRGYTF	TGTGCCAGCAGAAGGGGAGAGGGGGCCGTACGGGGCTACACCTTC
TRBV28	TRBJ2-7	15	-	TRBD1	CASSPWDRDIYEQYF	TGTGCCAGCAGTCCCTGGGACAGAGACATCTACGAGCAGTACTTC
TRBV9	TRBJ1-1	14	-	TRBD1	CASSETGLNTEAFF	TGTGCCAGCAGCGAGACAGGGCTGAACACTGAAGCTTTCTTT
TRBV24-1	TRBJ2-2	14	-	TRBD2	CATSSWGGAGELFF	TGTGCCACCAGTAGTTGGGGGGGAGCCGGGGAGCTGTTTTTT
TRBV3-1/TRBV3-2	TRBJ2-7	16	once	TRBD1	CASSQEGQGPSYEQYF	TGTGCCAGCAGCCAAGAGGGACAGGGACCTTCCTACGAGCAGTACTTC
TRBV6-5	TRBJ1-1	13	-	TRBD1	CASSYTTGSEAFF	TGTGCCAGCAGTTACACGACAGGGTCGGAAGCTTTCTTT
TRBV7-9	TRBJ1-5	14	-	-	CASSPGNSNQPQHF	TGTGCCAGCAGCCCAGGGAATAGCAATCAGCCCCAGCATTTT
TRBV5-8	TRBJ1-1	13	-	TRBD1	CASSPGQGAFAFF	TGTGCCAGCAGCCCGGGACAGGGGGCTTTTGCTTTCTTT
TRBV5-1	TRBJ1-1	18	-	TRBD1	CASSRTGGQTVPNTEAFF	TGCGCCAGCAGCCGAACCGGGGGACAGACGGTCCCGAACACTGAAGCTTTCTTT
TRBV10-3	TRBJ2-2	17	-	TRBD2	CAISSAGGSGDTGELFF	TGTGCCATCAGTTCAGCGGGAGGGTCGGGGGACACCGGGGAGCTGTTTTTT
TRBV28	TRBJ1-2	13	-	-	CASSLSIDYGYTF	TGTGCCAGCAGTTTGAGCATCGACTATGGCTACACCTTC
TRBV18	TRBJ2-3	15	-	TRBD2	CASSLLAVGTDTQYF	TGTGCCAGCTCACTACTAGCGGTTGGCACAGATACGCAGTATTTT
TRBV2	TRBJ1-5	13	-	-	CASSFSGVQPQHF	TGTGCCAGCAGCTTCTCGGGGGTTCAGCCCCAGCATTTT
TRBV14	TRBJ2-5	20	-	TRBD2	CASSQGHGGGLGTSQETQYF	TGTGCCAGCAGCCAAGGTCACGGGGGCGGCCTCGGGACTAGCCAAGAGACCCAGTACTTC
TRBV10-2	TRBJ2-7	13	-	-	CASSVTGSYEQYF	TGCGCCAGCAGTGTTACAGGATCCTACGAGCAGTACTTC